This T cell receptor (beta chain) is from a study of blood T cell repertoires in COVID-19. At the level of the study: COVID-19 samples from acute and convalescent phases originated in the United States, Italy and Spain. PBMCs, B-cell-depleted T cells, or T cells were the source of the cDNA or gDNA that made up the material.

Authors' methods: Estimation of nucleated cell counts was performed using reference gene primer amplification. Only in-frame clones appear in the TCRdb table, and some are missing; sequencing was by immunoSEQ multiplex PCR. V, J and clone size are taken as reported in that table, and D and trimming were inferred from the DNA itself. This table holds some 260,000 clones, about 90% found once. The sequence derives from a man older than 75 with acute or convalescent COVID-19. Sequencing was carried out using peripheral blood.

The chain's CDR3 is CASSPDKTGELFF. The CDR3 bases are TGCGCCAGCAGCCCGGACAAGACCGGGGAGCTGTTTTTT. The chain combines TRBV4-1 with TRBJ2-2; maybe TRBD1 (5 bases). Germline CDR1 reads MGHRA; CDR2 reads YSYEKL. CDR3 size: 13 residues. Deletions cut 4 bases from V and 5 bases from J, with 8 bases between.